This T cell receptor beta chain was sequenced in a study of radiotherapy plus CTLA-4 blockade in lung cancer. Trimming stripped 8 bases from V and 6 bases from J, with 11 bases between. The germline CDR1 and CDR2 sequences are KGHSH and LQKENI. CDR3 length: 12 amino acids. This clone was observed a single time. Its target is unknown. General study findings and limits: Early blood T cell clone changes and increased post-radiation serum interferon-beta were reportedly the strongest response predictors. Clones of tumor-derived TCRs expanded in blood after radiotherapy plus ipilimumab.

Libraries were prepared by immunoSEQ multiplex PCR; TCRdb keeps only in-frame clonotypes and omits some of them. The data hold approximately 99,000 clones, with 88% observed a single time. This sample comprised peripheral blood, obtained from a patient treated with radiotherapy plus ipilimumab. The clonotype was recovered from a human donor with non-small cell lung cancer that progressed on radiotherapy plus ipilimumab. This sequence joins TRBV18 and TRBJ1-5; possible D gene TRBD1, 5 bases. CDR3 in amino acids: CASRTGSQPQHF. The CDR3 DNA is TGTGCCAGCCGCACAGGAAGTCAGCCCCAGCATTTT.